These 14 T cell receptor beta chains were all obtained from the same sample, sequenced in a study of cytomegalovirus exposure and HLA in healthy donors. The PCR made use of 60 Vbeta and 13 Jbeta primers. Sequenced by immunoSEQ multiplex PCR; TCRdb stores in-frame clones only, minus some. The repertoire holds about 180,000 clones, with about 80% as singletons. The material sequenced was PBMCs. These receptors all come from a man in his forties in good health and CMV-seropositive.

This clone has just one count. The CDR3 DNA sequence: TGTGCCAGCAGCTTAGGAGGGACTAGCGGCTACGAGCAGTACTTC. This translates into CASSLGGTSGYEQYF. J is TRBJ2-5 and V is TRBV7-2; 11 bases are a match to TRBD2. The DNA end lines up better with TRBJ2-7; the J call may be wrong. The CDR3 is made up of 15 amino acids. Germline CDR1 reads SGHTA; CDR2 reads FQGNSA.

The chain is built from TRBV5-4 and TRBJ2-7; D might be TRBD1 (6 bases). V was shortened by 4 bases and J by 0 bases, with 11 bases between the two germline ends. The length of the CDR3 is 14 residues. In germline, CDR1 is SGHNT, CDR2 YYREEE (reference sequence). The CDR3 is CASSPGQNSYEQYF. CDR3 DNA sequence: TGTGCCAGCAGCCCGGGACAAAACTCCTACGAGCAGTACTTC.

The CDR3 protein is CASSAGTSGRYEQYF. The CDR3 coding sequence is TGTGCCAGCAGCGCCGGGACTAGCGGGAGGTACGAGCAGTACTTC. The gene calls are TRBV6-1 and TRBJ2-7; 15 bases are a match to TRBD2. Trimming took 6 bases from V and 4 from J; bases not matched to a gene: 4. The germline CDR1 and CDR2 sequences are MNHNS and SASEGT. The CDR3 runs 15 residues.

The V call is TRBV9, the J call TRBJ1-1; 10 bases are a match to TRBD1. This CDR3 comprises 16 residues. Germline loops: CDR1 SGDLS, CDR2 YYNGEE. J lost 2 bases, V lost 4 bases, and 8 bases had no gene match. As DNA, the CDR3 is TGTGCCAGCAGCTTGAGGGGACAGGGGTTCAACACTGAAGCTTTCTTT. The encoded protein is CASSLRGQGFNTEAFF.

The chain has TRBV10-3 and TRBJ1-1, with D possibly matching TRBD1 (6 bases). CDR1 is ENHRY, CDR2 SYGVKD, per germline. V gave up 6 bases and J gave up 0 bases, with 11 bases separating them. The length of the CDR3 is 14 residues. The CDR3 region is CAIRRTEMNTEAFF. In nucleotides, the CDR3 is TGTGCCATCAGGCGGACAGAGATGAACACTGAAGCTTTCTTT.

The chain combines TRBV6-5 with TRBJ1-1, with unresolved D. With 5 bases removed from V and 1 base from J, the gap between germline ends came to 8 bases. The CDR3 sequence is 13 residues long. The germline CDR1 and CDR2 sequences are MNHEY and SVGAGI. CDR3 bases: TGTGCCAGCAGTACCGGGAAGAACACTGAAGCTTTCTTT. It yields the protein CASSTGKNTEAFF.

This chain joins TRBV5-1 and TRBJ1-4; D remains ambiguous. V was pared by 4 bases and J by 7 bases, with 17 bases between. The CDR3 loop spans 15 amino acids. The germline gives CDR1 SGHRS, CDR2 YFSETQ. As DNA, the CDR3 is TGCGCCAGCAGCCCCCAGACCCCATCGGGTGAAAAACTGTTTTTT. The encoded protein is CASSPQTPSGEKLFF.

The chain links TRBV28 to TRBJ2-7, with 10 bases identical to TRBD1. The germline V gene encodes CDR1 MDHEN and CDR2 SYDVKM. CDR3 length equals 16 residues. The junction had 14 bases not matched to a gene; V was cut back by 5 bases and J by 7 bases. The CDR3 DNA reads as TGTGCCAGCAGTAATGGGGACCGGGACAGGGGATGGGAGCAGTACTTC. This codes for CASSNGDRDRGWEQYF.

A remark on this clone: The same CDR3 is also encoded by other DNA sequences in this sample. The rearrangement joins TRBV6-1 to TRBJ2-7; the match to TRBD1 covers 10 bases. The CDR3 length is 13 residues. Germline trimming cut 6 bases from V and 7 bases from J; bases unmatched to any gene: 6. Germline V lookup: CDR1 MNHNS, CDR2 SASEGT. The CDR3 loop is CASSRDRGREQYF. The CDR3 nucleotides are TGTGCCAGCAGCAGAGACAGGGGGCGGGAGCAGTACTTC.

This chain uses TRBV2 with TRBJ2-7, with 7 bases matching TRBD1. This CDR3 is built from 14 residues. Germline lookup yields CDR1 SNHLY and CDR2 FYNNEI. The trim removed 6 bases at V and 2 bases at J, leaving 7 bases unmatched. CDR3 bases: TGTGCCAGCAGCATTGAGGGGGCTACCTACGAGCAGTACTTC. Translated: CASSIEGATYEQYF.

The V call is TRBV2, the J call TRBJ2-1; 8 bases align to TRBD2. Germline loops: CDR1 SNHLY, CDR2 FYNNEI. There are 15 residues in the CDR3. V lost 5 bases, J lost 6 bases, and 9 bases stayed unmatched. The CDR3 DNA follows: TGTGCCAGCAGTTACCTAGCGGGCGGGGGCAATGAGCAGTTCTTC. Its protein is CASSYLAGGGNEQFF.

The chain combines TRBV27 with TRBJ1-2; 7 bases agree with TRBD1. Germline V gene lookup returns CDR1 MNHEY and CDR2 SMNVEV (reference sequence). CDR3 length: 15 residues. After removal of 4 bases from V and 8 bases from J, the junction contained 13 bases not matched to a gene. CDR3 protein: CASSSRRTGEGGYTF. The CDR3 DNA is TGTGCCAGCAGTTCGCGCCGGACAGGCGAGGGGGGCTACACCTTC.

The chain couples TRBV28 to TRBJ2-5, with D possibly matching TRBD1 (6 bases). With the DNA end fitting TRBJ2-7 better, the J assignment may be wrong. Per germline, CDR1 MDHEN and CDR2 SYDVKM. CDR3 length: 14 amino acids. CDR3 region: CASIHRDTAYEQYF. In DNA, the CDR3 is TGTGCCAGCATCCACAGGGACACCGCCTACGAGCAGTACTTC.

This clone was seen once. This rearrangement joins TRBV7-8 to TRBJ2-5; 8 positions match TRBD1. The germline CDR1 and CDR2 sequences are SGHVS and FQNEAQ. This CDR3 contains 15 residues. Unmatched junction bases numbered 5, after V lost 5 bases and J lost 0 bases. The CDR3 DNA reads as TGTGCCAGCAGCCCCGGGACAGGAAACCAAGAGACCCAGTACTTC. Translation gives CASSPGTGNQETQYF. Variable domain in full (rest from reference TRBV7-8 and TRBJ2-5): GAGVSQSPRYKVAKRGQDVALRCDPISGHVSLFWYQQALGQGPEFLTYFQNEAQLDKSGLPSDRFFAERPEGSVSTLKIQRTQQEDSAVYLCASSPGTGNQETQYFGPGTRLLVL.